This T cell receptor beta chain was identified during a study of blood T cells in healthy people across ages. Then a second PCR, running about 6 to 11 cycles, was carried out with a sample-barcoded 5' primer and a J-beta primer mix. TCRdb called the 5' RACE reads again in MiXCR, with one record for every CDR3 protein. This sample has over 600,000 distinct CDR3 sequences, with about half found just once. Only a few counts were recorded for this clonotype. Between the trimmed V and J ends, which lost 3 bases and 5 bases, there was a span of 11 bases. Per the germline V gene, CDR1 is DFQATT and CDR2 is SNEGSKA (reference sequence). CDR3 size: 13 residues.

This TCR was sampled from a man older than 75 in good health. The sample taken for sequencing was blood. The genes are TRBV20-1 and TRBJ2-1; D call uncertain. The CDR3 loop is CSASSNHDNEQFF. Written as DNA, the CDR3 is TGCAGTGCTAGTTCGAACCATGACAATGAGCAGTTCTTC.